The 21 T cell receptor beta chains given below trace back to one sample, sequenced in a study of blood T cell repertoires in COVID-19. Produced via immunoSEQ multiplex PCR; TCRdb's table is partial and in-frame only. This sample has some 400,000 clones, with about 88% found just once. Specimen: peripheral blood. These receptors all come from a human donor in a cohort sampled during active COVID-19.

The chain uses TRBV3-1 (or the pseudogene TRBV3-2) and TRBJ2-3, with TRBD2 as a possible D gene (5 bases). Trimming removed 2 bases from V and 4 bases from J, with 10 bases in between. CDR1 is LGHDT and CDR2 is YNNKEL in the germline V gene (reference sequence). This CDR3 is 14 amino acids long. CDR3 coding DNA: TGTGCCAGCAGCCAAACGGGGTTCGCAGATACGCAGTATTTT. Amino acid sequence: CASSQTGFADTQYF.

The chain employs TRBV5-4 and TRBJ1-1; D ambiguous. The germline CDR1 and CDR2 sequences are SGHNT and YYREEE (reference sequence). V was clipped by 4 bases and J by 3 bases, with 16 bases between them. The CDR3 totals 15 residues. The DNA for the CDR3 is TGTGCCAGCAGCCCACCAGCGGGCGAGGACACTGAAGCTTTCTTT. Its translation: CASSPPAGEDTEAFF.

The rearrangement uses TRBV18 and TRBJ2-3; a weak D match, TRBD2 (5 bases). The CDR3 runs to 16 residues. Germline values: CDR1 KGHSH, CDR2 LQKENI. V lost 6 bases and J lost 2, with 18 bases in between. The CDR3 is CASSTGISPDTDTQYF. CDR3 nucleotides: TGTGCCAGCTCTACGGGGATCAGCCCCGACACAGATACGCAGTATTTT.

J is TRBJ2-1 and V is TRBV9; 11 nucleotides match TRBD2. The ends lost 0 bases at V and 7 bases at J; junction bases unmatched: 12. This CDR3 comprises 18 residues. The germline V gene has CDR1 SGDLS and CDR2 YYNGEE. The chain's CDR3 is CASSVAFTSGGPTNEQFF. CDR3 bases: TGTGCCAGCAGCGTAGCTTTTACTAGCGGGGGCCCTACTAATGAGCAGTTCTTC. The whole variable domain, filled in from reference TRBV9 and TRBJ2-1, reads DSGVTQTPKHLITATGQRVTLRCSPRSGDLSVYWYQQSLDQGLQFLIQYYNGEERAKGNILERFSAQQFPDLHSELNLSSLELGDSALYFCASSVAFTSGGPTNEQFFGPGTRLTVL.

J is TRBJ1-2 and V is TRBV13; no definite D call. Germline V gene sequence: CDR1 PRHDT, CDR2 FYEKMQ (reference sequence). Trimming stripped 0 bases from V and 6 bases from J, with 8 bases between. CDR3 length: 13 amino acids. The CDR3 coding sequence is TGTGCCAGCAGCTTAGGACAGCCAAATGGCTACACCTTC. Its translation is CASSLGQPNGYTF.

The J gene is TRBJ1-2, the V gene TRBV6-5; D remains unclear. This CDR3 region has 14 residues. V was clipped by 6 bases and J by 5 bases, with 16 bases between them. The germline gives CDR1 MNHEY, CDR2 SVGAGI. The CDR3 region is CASSRDGSAYGYTF. As DNA, the CDR3 is TGTGCCAGCAGCCGCGACGGGAGCGCTTATGGCTACACCTTC.

This chain links TRBV9 with TRBJ2-1; 8 bases are shared with TRBD2. The CDR3 runs to 14 residues. Germline-derived CDR1 and CDR2 are SGDLS and YYNGEE. V lost 4 bases to trimming and J lost 6 bases; unmatched junction nucleotides: 6. The CDR3, as DNA: TGTGCCAGCAGCACCACCGGGACTAGCAATGAGCAGTTCTTC. Translation gives CASSTTGTSNEQFF.

This chain connects TRBV12-5 to TRBJ2-3; 10 nucleotides match TRBD2. The V gene's germline CDR1 is LGHNT and CDR2 FRNRAP. Germline trimming cut 9 bases from V and 2 bases from J; bases unmatched to any gene: 32. The CDR3 is 23 residues long. The CDR3, as DNA: TGTGCTAGCTTAGCTCGGGGTTCAGCGGGAGGGCCCCCCGGGGCCCCTATCACAGATACGCAGTATTTT. Its protein product is CASLARGSAGGPPGAPITDTQYF.

The rearrangement uses TRBV15 and TRBJ2-5, with 8 bases lining up with TRBD1. Trimming removed 5 bases from V and 5 bases from J; junction bases left unmatched: 4. The CDR3 length is 13 residues. Germline loops: CDR1 LNHNV, CDR2 YYDKDF (reference sequence). This CDR3 reads CATSPRTGETQYF. The CDR3 DNA reads TGTGCCACCAGCCCCCGGACAGGGGAGACCCAGTACTTC. Based on the CDR3 plus reference TRBV15 and TRBJ2-5, the full variable domain is DAMVIQNPRYQVTQFGKPVTLSCSQTLNHNVMYWYQQKSSQAPKLLFHYYDKDFNNEADTPDNFQSRRPNTSFCFLDIRSPGLGDTAMYLCATSPRTGETQYFGPGTRLLVL.

The genes are TRBV29-1 and TRBJ1-1; the D gene is possibly TRBD1 (5 bases). This CDR3 comprises 14 residues. V dropped 7 bases and J dropped 3 bases, with 18 bases sitting between them. Per the germline V gene, CDR1 is SQVTM and CDR2 is ANQGSEA. DNA for the CDR3: TGCAGCGCCACCCAATCGGGAGGGGACACTGAAGCTTTCTTT. Translating it yields CSATQSGGDTEAFF.

The chain uses TRBV30 and TRBJ2-5; 9 nucleotides agree with TRBD1. Germline CDR1 reads GTSNPN; CDR2 reads SVGIG (reference sequence). The CDR3 contains 14 residues. Trimming cost V 1 base and J 3 bases; bases outside gene matches: 3. Here the CDR3 reads CAWSGGTGKETQYF. Written as DNA, the CDR3 is TGTGCCTGGAGTGGGGGGACAGGGAAAGAGACCCAGTACTTC.

This chain uses TRBV7-3 with TRBJ1-1; TRBD1 agrees at 8 bases. CDR1 and CDR2 from the germline V gene are SGHTA and FQGTGA. CDR3 length: 14 amino acids. V dropped 3 bases and J dropped 6; count of bases not matched to a gene: 6. The CDR3 here is CASSLDRASPEAFF. CDR3 in DNA: TGTGCCAGCAGCTTGGACAGGGCGAGTCCTGAAGCTTTCTTT. The entire variable domain, with the rest obtained from reference TRBV7-3 and TRBJ1-1, is as follows: GAGVSQTPSNKVTEKGKYVELRCDPISGHTALYWYRQSLGQGPEFLIYFQGTGAADDSGLPNDRFFAVRPEGSVSTLKIQRTERGDSAVYLCASSLDRASPEAFFGQGTRLTVV.

V gene TRBV5-1 combines with J gene TRBJ2-1; 13 bases match TRBD2. Germline V gene sequence: CDR1 SGHRS, CDR2 YFSETQ. Trimming at V came to 2 bases and at J to 9 bases, leaving 11 bases not matched to a gene. The CDR3 extends over 17 amino acids. Here the CDR3 reads CASSFNTGTSGILEQFF. CDR3 nucleotide sequence: TGCGCCAGCAGCTTTAACACCGGGACTAGCGGGATCCTTGAGCAGTTCTTC. The full variable domain, rest sourced from reference TRBV5-1 and TRBJ2-1, is KAGVTQTPRYLIKTRGQQVTLSCSPISGHRSVSWYQQTPGQGLQFLFEYFSETQRNKGNFPGRFSGRQFSNSRSEMNVSTLELGDSALYLCASSFNTGTSGILEQFFGPGTRLTVL.

This chain connects TRBV28 to TRBJ1-2; a possible D gene is TRBD1 (6 bases). The germline V gene has CDR1 MDHEN and CDR2 SYDVKM. The CDR3 runs to 17 residues. Trimming removed 4 bases from V and 3 bases from J, with 21 bases in between. This CDR3 is CASSSFGGGAGDYGYTF. The CDR3 nucleotides read TGTGCCAGCAGTTCGTTTGGTGGGGGGGCAGGGGACTATGGCTACACCTTC.

J is TRBJ2-5 and V is TRBV7-8; maybe TRBD2 (6 bases). This CDR3 has 16 residues. Looked up from germline, CDR1 is SGHVS and CDR2 is FQNEAQ. Trimming shortened V by 3 bases and J by 2 bases, and 16 bases separated the two germline ends. CDR3 in amino acids: CASSLPAGPLQETQYF. The CDR3 DNA sequence: TGTGCCAGCAGCTTGCCTGCGGGGCCTCTTCAAGAGACCCAGTACTTC.

The rearrangement links TRBV29-1 to TRBJ1-6; 7 bases align to TRBD1. CDR3 length equals 13 residues. The J segment lost 6 bases and the V segment lost 6 bases, leaving 5 bases of the junction unmatched. Germline CDR1 SQVTM, CDR2 ANQGSEA. CDR3 sequence: CSVTTGPNSPLHF. The CDR3 nucleotides are TGCAGCGTAACGACAGGGCCTAATTCACCCCTCCACTTT.

The chain is built from TRBV28 and TRBJ2-3; 8 bases are shared with TRBD1. The J segment lost 3 bases and the V segment lost 1 base, leaving 6 bases of the junction unmatched. CDR1 is MDHEN and CDR2 is SYDVKM in the germline V gene. The CDR3 covers 16 residues. This chain's CDR3 is CASSLFRGPGTDTQYF. The CDR3 region has the DNA TGTGCCAGCAGTTTATTCAGGGGGCCGGGGACAGATACGCAGTATTTT.

This chain links TRBV9 with TRBJ2-3; 7 nucleotides align to TRBD1. The CDR3 totals 15 residues. Unmatched junction bases numbered 8, after V lost 3 bases and J lost 4 bases. Per germline, CDR1 SGDLS and CDR2 YYNGEE. The DNA for the CDR3 is TGTGCCAGCAGCGCTCAGACAGGGTACCCAGATACGCAGTATTTT. Translation gives CASSAQTGYPDTQYF.

This clone turned up a few times. The rearrangement links TRBV7-9 to TRBJ1-2; D not certain. Germline V CDR1 and CDR2: SEHNR, FQNEAQ (reference sequence). V was clipped by 1 base and J by 7 bases, with 10 bases between them. The CDR3 is 13 amino acids. The chain's CDR3 is CASSLVEAAGYTF. The CDR3 nucleotides are TGTGCCAGCAGCTTAGTTGAAGCGGCTGGCTACACCTTC.

This clone was picked up one time. The chain joins TRBV13 to TRBJ1-1; TRBD1 might be the D (6 bases). The V and J ends lost 5 bases and 2 bases respectively, with 15 bases between them. Germline V gene sequence: CDR1 PRHDT, CDR2 FYEKMQ (reference sequence). This CDR3 contains 15 residues. Written as DNA, the CDR3 is TGTGCCAGCAGCCCCCGGCCAGGGGACAACACTGAAGCTTTCTTT. It encodes CASSPRPGDNTEAFF.

The chain links TRBV30 to TRBJ1-1; a weak D match, TRBD1 (5 bases). The germline gives CDR1 GTSNPN, CDR2 SVGIG (reference sequence). The CDR3 runs to 12 residues. The CDR3: CAWDRGGSEAFF. The CDR3 DNA is TGTGCATGGGATCGGGGGGGGTCTGAAGCTTTCTTT. The variable domain in full, with the rest retrieved from reference TRBV30 and TRBJ1-1, is SQTIHQWPATLVQPVGSPLSLECTVEGTSNPNLYWYRQAAGRGLQLLFYSVGIGQISSEVPQNLSASRPQDRQFILSSKKLLLSDSGFYLCAWDRGGSEAFFGQGTRLTVV.